One TCR beta chain is described in this entry. The antigen remains unidentified. This sample was included in a study of vaccination and CD4 T cells after COVID-19. Across the study: Stimulation of cells relied on overlapping spike peptides derived from SARS-CoV-2, HCoV-NL63, HCoV-OC43 and HCoV-229E.

Specified treatment: roughly 10-day PBMC culture with coronavirus spike peptide pools or control peptides (ViraFEST assay). Positivity by PCR occurred from March to December 2020, a period that predated US Alpha, Beta and Delta variants. CDR3 size: 15 residues. With 0 bases clipped from V and 5 bases from J, the junction kept 7 bases outside the gene matches. Per the germline V gene, CDR1 is DFQATT and CDR2 is SNEGSKA (reference sequence). The Oncomine TCR Beta short-read assay was what sequenced the DNA obtained from cultured CD4+ T cells. One entry per CDR3 protein results from TCRdb running MiXCR on the PCR reads. Of some 12,000 distinct CDR3 sequences listed, 45% to 55% are singletons.

The sample was cultured CD4+ T cells from blood, taken after SARS-CoV-2 vaccination. The J gene is TRBJ2-3, the V gene TRBV20-1; 8 nucleotides align to TRBD2. This sequence was found in a human donor with COVID-19. CDR3 sequence: CSARDSGGRRDTQYF. The CDR3 nucleotides read TGCAGTGCTAGAGATTCGGGGGGGAGAAGAGATACGCAGTATTTT.